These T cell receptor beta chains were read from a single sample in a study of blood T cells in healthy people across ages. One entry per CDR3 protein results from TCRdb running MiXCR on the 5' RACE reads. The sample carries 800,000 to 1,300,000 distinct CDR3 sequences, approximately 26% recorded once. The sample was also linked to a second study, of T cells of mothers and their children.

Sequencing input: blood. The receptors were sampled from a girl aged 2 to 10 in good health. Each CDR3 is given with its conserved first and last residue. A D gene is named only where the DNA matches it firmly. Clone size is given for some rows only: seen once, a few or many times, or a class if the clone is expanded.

CDR3nt: TGTGCCAGCAGCTGGGGACTAGCGGAAACCTACGAGCAGTACTTC; CDR3aa: CASSWGLAETYEQYF; j_gene: TRBJ2-7; abundance: few; v_gene: TRBV7-2; d_gene: TRBD2
CDR3nt: TGTGCCAGCAGCTCCCCAGGGGGCGAGCAGTACTTC; CDR3aa: CASSSPGGEQYF; j_gene: TRBJ2-7; abundance: many; v_gene: TRBV7-3; d_gene: TRBD1
CDR3nt: TGCAGTGCTAGGAGGGACGCCTATGGGGAAAAACTGTTTTTT; CDR3aa: CSARRDAYGEKLFF; j_gene: TRBJ1-4; abundance: .; v_gene: TRBV20-1; d_gene: .
CDR3nt: TGTGCCAGCAGTTCGTATGGGAATGAAGAGACCCAGTACTTC; CDR3aa: CASSSYGNEETQYF; j_gene: TRBJ2-5; abundance: .; v_gene: TRBV6-2/TRBV6-3; d_gene: .
CDR3nt: TGTGCCAGCATTTATGGCGGGGGGAGCGCAGATACGCAGTATTTT; CDR3aa: CASIYGGGSADTQYF; j_gene: TRBJ2-3; abundance: .; v_gene: TRBV12-3/TRBV12-4; d_gene: TRBD2
CDR3nt: TGCGCCAGCAGCAAGCGGGAGGACGACACCGGGGAGCTGCTTTTT; CDR3aa: CASSKREDDTGELLF; j_gene: TRBJ2-2; abundance: .; v_gene: TRBV5-1; d_gene: TRBD2
CDR3nt: TGTGCCAGCAGCTTAGCGTCAGTTTCCCAGTACTTC; CDR3aa: CASSLASVSQYF; j_gene: TRBJ2-5; abundance: few; v_gene: TRBV7-2; d_gene: .
CDR3nt: TGTGCCAGCAGTACGAGCGGAGTTCACTCCTACAATGAGCAGTTCTTC; CDR3aa: CASSTSGVHSYNEQFF; j_gene: TRBJ2-1; abundance: few; v_gene: TRBV28; d_gene: .
CDR3nt: TGTGCCAGCAGTATGCGACTAGGGGGGGAGACCCAGTACTTC; CDR3aa: CASSMRLGGETQYF; j_gene: TRBJ2-5; abundance: .; v_gene: TRBV27; d_gene: .
CDR3nt: TGTGCCAGCAGTTTTCCGGGACAGTCCTACGAGCAGTACTTC; CDR3aa: CASSFPGQSYEQYF; j_gene: TRBJ2-7; abundance: few; v_gene: TRBV6-2/TRBV6-3; d_gene: TRBD1
CDR3nt: TGTGCCAGCAGCTCGGAACTAGCGGGGGCGGTCTACGAGCAGTACTTC; CDR3aa: CASSSELAGAVYEQYF; j_gene: TRBJ2-7; abundance: few; v_gene: TRBV7-8; d_gene: TRBD2
CDR3nt: TGTGCCAGCGCAAACGGAGAGACCCAGTACTTC; CDR3aa: CASANGETQYF; j_gene: TRBJ2-5; abundance: many; v_gene: TRBV14; d_gene: .
CDR3nt: TGTGCCAGCAGCGTCGGTCAGATCAATGAAAAACTGTTTTTT; CDR3aa: CASSVGQINEKLFF; j_gene: TRBJ1-4; abundance: few; v_gene: TRBV9; d_gene: .
CDR3nt: TGCGCCAGCAGCCTCGCAGTGGACTACAATGAGCAGTTCTTC; CDR3aa: CASSLAVDYNEQFF; j_gene: TRBJ2-1; abundance: .; v_gene: TRBV4-3; d_gene: .
CDR3nt: TGTGCCAGCAGGCCACAGGGGGCGCGAGTCGGTGGCTACACCTTC; CDR3aa: CASRPQGARVGGYTF; j_gene: TRBJ1-2; abundance: .; v_gene: TRBV27; d_gene: TRBD1
CDR3nt: TGTGCCAGCAGTGACACCGGGACAGGGCGAGAAAAACTGTTTTTT; CDR3aa: CASSDTGTGREKLFF; j_gene: TRBJ1-4; abundance: .; v_gene: TRBV6-1; d_gene: TRBD1
CDR3nt: TGTGCCAGCACCGGACAGGCCAACTACGAGCAGTACTTC; CDR3aa: CASTGQANYEQYF; j_gene: TRBJ2-7; abundance: few; v_gene: TRBV6-6; d_gene: TRBD1
CDR3nt: TGTGCCAGCAGCCAACCCAGGTCGGTTTACAATGAGCAGTTCTTC; CDR3aa: CASSQPRSVYNEQFF; j_gene: TRBJ2-1; abundance: .; v_gene: TRBV7-9; d_gene: .
CDR3nt: TGTGCCAGCAGTGATGGGCAAACCCAGTACTTC; CDR3aa: CASSDGQTQYF; j_gene: TRBJ2-5; abundance: few; v_gene: TRBV2; d_gene: .
CDR3nt: TGTGCCAGCAGTCAATCGGGACCGGCCTACGAGCAGTACTTC; CDR3aa: CASSQSGPAYEQYF; j_gene: TRBJ2-7; abundance: .; v_gene: TRBV6-5; d_gene: .
CDR3nt: TGCAGCGTGCGACGGGGGAACACTGAAGCTTTCTTT; CDR3aa: CSVRRGNTEAFF; j_gene: TRBJ1-1; abundance: few; v_gene: TRBV29-1; d_gene: .
CDR3nt: TGTGCCAGCAGCTTGGTTGGGACCATCTTATACGAGCAGTACTTC; CDR3aa: CASSLVGTILYEQYF; j_gene: TRBJ2-7; abundance: .; v_gene: TRBV5-5; d_gene: .
CDR3nt: TGCAGTGGGTATCGGGGGGTCGATACTGAAGCTTTCTTT; CDR3aa: CSGYRGVDTEAFF; j_gene: TRBJ1-1; abundance: .; v_gene: TRBV20-1; d_gene: .
CDR3nt: TGCAGTGCTAGAGGGCCGCGTCTTGAAGGGGAAAAACTGTTTTTT; CDR3aa: CSARGPRLEGEKLFF; j_gene: TRBJ1-4; abundance: few; v_gene: TRBV20-1; d_gene: .
CDR3nt: TGTGCCAGCCTCCCGGGGTATGCGTACGAGCAGTACTTC; CDR3aa: CASLPGYAYEQYF; j_gene: TRBJ2-7; abundance: .; v_gene: TRBV28; d_gene: .
CDR3nt: TGTGCCAGCAGTTCCCCTCGAACCGGGACAGGTCCCTCTGGGGCCAACGTCCTGACTTTC; CDR3aa: CASSSPRTGTGPSGANVLTF; j_gene: TRBJ2-6; abundance: .; v_gene: TRBV28; d_gene: TRBD1
CDR3nt: TGTGCCAGCAGCGCAACTACTAACCCCTACGAGCAGTACTTC; CDR3aa: CASSATTNPYEQYF; j_gene: TRBJ2-7; abundance: .; v_gene: TRBV9; d_gene: .
CDR3nt: TGTGCCAGCAGTTCCGGACGGAGCAATCAGCCCCAGCATTTT; CDR3aa: CASSSGRSNQPQHF; j_gene: TRBJ1-5; abundance: few; v_gene: TRBV12-3/TRBV12-4; d_gene: .
CDR3nt: TGCGCCAGCAGCAAAGACATATTTGGCAACTATGGCTACACCTTC; CDR3aa: CASSKDIFGNYGYTF; j_gene: TRBJ1-2; abundance: .; v_gene: TRBV4-3; d_gene: .
CDR3nt: TGTGCCAGCAGCCCCAAGGGCTCGGCCCAGTACTTC; CDR3aa: CASSPKGSAQYF; j_gene: TRBJ2-5; abundance: .; v_gene: TRBV12-3/TRBV12-4; d_gene: .
CDR3nt: TGTGCCAGCAACCCGACCATAGGGGGGTTGTCGGGTGAGCAGTTCTTC; CDR3aa: CASNPTIGGLSGEQFF; j_gene: TRBJ2-1; abundance: .; v_gene: TRBV27; d_gene: .
CDR3nt: TGTGCCAGCAGCTTAGTCCCGGGACTAGCGATTACCTACAATGAGCAGTTCTTC; CDR3aa: CASSLVPGLAITYNEQFF; j_gene: TRBJ2-1; abundance: .; v_gene: TRBV7-2; d_gene: TRBD2